Each of the 23 T cell receptor beta chains below was sequenced from the same sample in a study of spatial heterogeneity in lung cancer. One entry per CDR3 protein results from TCRdb running MiXCR on the 5' RACE reads. The sample yields about 21,000 distinct CDR3 sequences, roughly 4.6% seen once. Sample time point: sample taken at primary tumor resection. The sequenced material consisted of unsorted whole RNA from tumor, nontumor lung or frozen PBMC. Sequenced material: PBMCs, taken at surgery. These receptors were taken from a male donor with early-stage non-small cell lung cancer.

This clonotype was recorded many times. The genes are TRBV7-6 and TRBJ2-7; unclear D gene. CDR3 length: 11 amino acids. Per the germline V gene, CDR1 is SGHVS and CDR2 is FNYEAQ. The germline V and J ends were trimmed by 3 bases and 5 bases, with 5 bases remaining between them. The CDR3, as DNA: TGTGCCAGCAGCTTCGGAAACGAGCAGTACTTC. Its translation is CASSFGNEQYF.

In this sample, this clonotype turned up many times. The rearrangement uses TRBV7-6 and TRBJ2-3; TRBD2 aligns across 8 bases. This CDR3 contains 15 residues. CDR1 is SGHVS, CDR2 FNYEAQ, per germline. The J segment lost 1 base and the V segment lost 5 bases, leaving 5 bases of the junction unmatched. The CDR3 bases are TGTGCCAGCAGCAGAAGCGGGGGCCGCACAGATACGCAGTATTTT. The encoded protein is CASSRSGGRTDTQYF.

This clonotype has ten or more counts. This sequence joins TRBV7-9 and TRBJ1-2; D remains ambiguous. Trimming pared 3 bases from V and 3 bases from J, leaving 11 bases between. This CDR3 spans 14 amino acids. The germline V gene has CDR1 SEHNR and CDR2 FQNEAQ (reference sequence). The CDR3 is CASSFNEQDYGYTF. CDR3 DNA sequence: TGTGCCAGCAGCTTTAACGAGCAGGACTATGGCTACACCTTC.

This clonotype was counted at least ten times. V usage is TRBV20-1 and J usage is TRBJ2-7, with 7 bases aligning to TRBD2. The CDR3 covers 14 residues. V lost 3 bases and J lost 4; bases outside the gene matches: 9. The germline V gene has CDR1 DFQATT and CDR2 SNEGSKA (reference sequence). The CDR3 nucleotides read TGCAGTGCTAGGGTAACTAGCGATAATTACGAGCAGTACTTC. Translating gives CSARVTSDNYEQYF.

This clonotype was counted only a few times. The V call is TRBV20-1, the J call TRBJ2-3; 13 bases match TRBD2. Trimming at V came to 6 bases and at J to 5 bases, leaving 14 bases not matched to a gene. Germline V gene lookup returns CDR1 DFQATT and CDR2 SNEGSKA (reference sequence). The CDR3 has 17 residues. As DNA, the CDR3 is TGCAGTGCAAGCACCACTAGCGGGAGGGGAAGGGGAGATACGCAGTATTTT. This codes for CSASTTSGRGRGDTQYF.

In this sample, this clonotype turned up many times. The CDR3 region is CASSLGSSGRAGELFF. The CDR3, as DNA: TGTGCCAGCAGCTTAGGGAGTAGCGGGAGAGCCGGGGAGCTGTTTTTT. The gene calls are TRBV7-2 and TRBJ2-2; 9 nucleotides align to TRBD2. The trim removed 1 base at V and 6 bases at J, leaving 6 bases unmatched. Germline loops: CDR1 SGHTA, CDR2 FQGNSA. CDR3 length equals 16 residues.

In regard to this clonotype: One end of the junction fails to match germline, which may point to a read error. The J gene is TRBJ2-5, the V gene TRBV7-7; weak D call: TRBD1 (7 bases). Germline CDR1 is SSHAT and CDR2 is FNYEAQ (reference sequence). This CDR3 is built from 15 residues. The DNA of the CDR3 is TGTGCTAGCAGCTTAGCAGGGGGGAGACAAGAGACCCAGTACTTC. Translating gives CASSLAGGRQETQYF.

This clonotype was seen many times. This chain joins TRBV9 and TRBJ2-2; D remains unclear. CDR1 SGDLS and CDR2 YYNGEE come from the germline V gene. CDR3 length equals 14 residues. Trimming left V 4 bases short and J 3 bases short, with 10 bases between. CDR3 DNA sequence: TGTGCCAGCAGCCGTGAAGCCTACACCGGGGAGCTGTTTTTT. Translated, it gives CASSREAYTGELFF.

By frequency in the sample, this clonotype is medium-sized (0.01 to 0.1%). The V call is TRBV6-5, the J call TRBJ1-3; 9 nucleotides match TRBD1. Trimming removed 5 bases from V and 7 bases from J; junction bases left unmatched: 6. Germline-derived CDR1 and CDR2 are MNHEY and SVGAGI. The CDR3 contains 14 residues. The CDR3 DNA reads as TGTGCCAGCAGTATTGGACAGGGGTCGAACACCATATATTTT. It codes for CASSIGQGSNTIYF.

To note about this clonotype: Possible read error: a much larger clone is one base away. The rearrangement links TRBV30 to TRBJ2-7; 9 nucleotides agree with TRBD1. Trimming cost V 8 bases and J 6 bases; bases outside gene matches: 11. Germline CDR1 reads GTSNPN; CDR2 reads SVGIG (reference sequence). The CDR3 spans 13 residues. CDR3 DNA: TGTGCCCTCAGGGGACAGGGCTCGGGCGAGCAGTACTTC. Encoded protein: CALRGQGSGEQYF.

The V gene is TRBV28, the J gene TRBJ1-6; tentatively, D is TRBD1 (6 bases). The CDR3 spans 14 residues. V was pared by 4 bases and J by 7 bases, with 11 bases between. Per the germline V gene, CDR1 is MDHEN and CDR2 is SYDVKM. The CDR3 loop reads CASSSTGENSPLHF. In DNA form, the CDR3 reads TGTGCCAGCAGTTCGACAGGAGAGAATTCACCCCTCCACTTT.

This clonotype was seen many times. The chain links TRBV27 to TRBJ2-7; no reliable D call. The CDR3 spans 14 residues. Looked up from germline, CDR1 is MNHEY and CDR2 is SMNVEV (reference sequence). Trimming shortened V by 9 bases and J by 1 base, and 16 bases separated the two germline ends. The CDR3, as DNA: TGTGCCAGTAACAAGGGATTAGGGTCCTACGAGCAGTACTTC. Translation gives CASNKGLGSYEQYF.

In this sample, this clonotype turned up many times. The genes are TRBV27 and TRBJ2-1; D ambiguous. The CDR3 extends over 13 amino acids. The V end lost 0 bases, the J end lost 7 bases, and 7 bases lay between the germline ends. CDR1 MNHEY and CDR2 SMNVEV come from the germline V gene (reference sequence). The CDR3 sequence: CASSLSRRNEQFF. The CDR3 DNA sequence: TGTGCCAGCAGTTTATCGAGGCGAAATGAGCAGTTCTTC.

With regard to this clonotype: One end of the junction is discordant with germline, which a read error may explain. The genes are TRBV29-1 and TRBJ2-1; 10 bases map to TRBD2. This CDR3 contains 14 residues. The germline CDR1 and CDR2 sequences are SQVTM and ANQGSEA. Here the CDR3 reads CSVATSGVYSEQFF. The CDR3, as DNA: TGCAGCGTTGCAACTAGCGGGGTTTACAGTGAGCAGTTCTTC.

The V call is TRBV15, the J call TRBJ2-5; D is perhaps TRBD1 or TRBD2 (5 bases each). The V and J ends lost 0 bases and 1 base respectively, with 6 bases between them. CDR3 size: 14 residues. Germline V gene data show CDR1 as LNHNV and CDR2 as YYDKDF (reference sequence). CDR3 residues: CATSREGTQETQYF. The CDR3 DNA sequence: TGTGCCACCAGCAGAGAAGGGACCCAAGAGACCCAGTACTTC.

This clonotype came up many times. The chain uses TRBV5-6 and TRBJ1-2; D call uncertain. Germline V gene sequence: CDR1 SGHDT, CDR2 YYEEEE. V was shortened by 0 bases and J by 5 bases, with 17 bases between the two germline ends. The CDR3 contains 16 residues. The DNA for the CDR3 is TGTGCCAGCAGCTTGGCTTATTCGGGTTTAGGGTATGGCTACACCTTC. Residues: CASSLAYSGLGYGYTF. Full variable domain (rest looked up from reference TRBV5-6 and TRBJ1-2): DAGVTQSPTHLIKTRGQQVTLRCSPKSGHDTVSWYQQALGQGPQFIFQYYEEEERQRGNFPDRFSGHQFPNYSSELNVNALLLGDSALYLCASSLAYSGLGYGYTFGSGTRLTVV.

This clonotype was seen repeatedly, ten times or more. J is TRBJ2-3 and V is TRBV7-9; D is perhaps TRBD2 (6 bases). This CDR3 spans 13 amino acids. V was clipped by 7 bases and J by 3 bases, with 11 bases between them. Germline lookup yields CDR1 SEHNR and CDR2 FQNEAQ (reference sequence). The CDR3 nucleotides are TGTGCCAGCATCTACGGGGGAACAGATACGCAGTATTTT. This sequence encodes CASIYGGTDTQYF.

The V call is TRBV6-1, the J call TRBJ1-5; D unresolved. Trimming cost V 4 bases and J 0 bases, with 10 bases left between them. The CDR3 extends over 15 amino acids. Germline V CDR1 and CDR2: MNHNS, SASEGT. Written as DNA, the CDR3 is TGTGCCAGCAGTGGCCTTCGAAGTAGCAATCAGCCCCAGCATTTT. Its translation: CASSGLRSSNQPQHF.

This clonotype was counted at least ten times. This chain uses TRBV7-3 with TRBJ2-4; the D is unclear. The CDR3 length is 12 residues. The germline gives CDR1 SGHTA, CDR2 FQGTGA. Trimming pared 5 bases from V and 5 bases from J, leaving 7 bases between. The DNA of the CDR3 is TGTGCCAGCAGCGACTCAGAAAACATTCAGTACTTC. Encoded protein: CASSDSENIQYF.

This clonotype occurred a few times. The chain recombines TRBV7-2 with TRBJ1-2; the match to TRBD1 covers 7 bases. The CDR3 is 16 residues long. CDR1 is SGHTA and CDR2 is FQGNSA in the germline V gene. V lost 5 bases and J lost 5; bases outside the gene matches: 14. CDR3 coding DNA: TGTGCCAGCAGCCTGGCCCCCAACAGGGGTGAGTATGGCTACACCTTC. Translation: CASSLAPNRGEYGYTF.

The DNA for the CDR3 is TGTGCCAGCAGCTTAGGGGGGACTAGCGGGAGCTACGAGCAGTACTTC. As protein: CASSLGGTSGSYEQYF. V is TRBV7-6 and J is TRBJ2-7; 14 bases line up with TRBD2. J gave up 3 bases and V 1 base, and 2 bases lay outside the gene matches. Germline CDR1 is SGHVS and CDR2 is FNYEAQ. The length of the CDR3 is 16 residues.

The sample holds many counts of this clonotype. The J gene is TRBJ1-4, the V gene TRBV20-1; TRBD1 might be the D (6 bases). This CDR3 is built from 14 residues. Trimming left V 5 bases short and J 8 bases short, with 18 bases between. Germline lookup yields CDR1 DFQATT and CDR2 SNEGSKA (reference sequence). The CDR3 nucleotides are TGCAGTGCTCTTAAACAGGGCGTCGGGGAAAAACTGTTTTTT. It is translated as CSALKQGVGEKLFF.

Only a few counts were recorded for this clonotype. The chain links TRBV7-9 to TRBJ2-3; 9 bases match TRBD2. The CDR3 is 15 amino acids. With V trimmed by 2 bases and J by 1 base, 1 base remained unmatched. Germline lookup yields CDR1 SEHNR and CDR2 FQNEAQ (reference sequence). The CDR3 spells CASSLWTSGTDTQYF. CDR3 DNA sequence: TGTGCCAGCAGCTTATGGACTAGCGGCACAGATACGCAGTATTTT.